This entry describes one TCR beta chain. Its antigen is currently unknown. The method was immunoSEQ multiplex PCR; TCRdb's version includes in-frame clones alone and lacks a portion of them. The sample carries approximately 320,000 clones, approximately 79% recorded once. Germline lookup yields CDR1 SEHNR and CDR2 FQNEAQ (reference sequence). V shed 5 bases and J 2 bases; nucleotides not matched to a gene: 9. The length of the CDR3 is 15 residues. The data derive from a study of shared clonotypes between healthy human individuals. Regarding the study as a whole: The study found roughly 5% of naive CD4 clonotypes shared across four donors. Among donors, the sharing of clonotypes was expected to be influenced by sequencing depth. Blood was the sole source, and tissue repertoires probably differ.

The sequenced sample was memory CD4+ T cells sorted from blood. Subset defined: CD45RA-negative fraction. This receptor was identified in a man aged 25-45 years in good health. The chain has TRBV7-9 and TRBJ2-7; 7 nucleotides line up with TRBD2. CDR3 in DNA: TGTGCCAGCAGCCCCGTCCCAGCGGGGACCTACGAGCAGTACTTC. Translating gives CASSPVPAGTYEQYF.